Below are 10 T cell receptor beta chains sequenced from a single sample in a study of regulatory T cells in long-lasting Graves disease. Arm-PCR of CDR3 regions and iRepertoire HTBI primers were used to build TCR beta libraries. TCRdb processed the multiplex PCR reads anew with MiXCR; each CDR3 protein has one entry. The sample consists of hundreds of thousands of distinct CDR3 sequences, 16% of them appearing once. Specified time point: newly diagnosed GD, antithyroid drugs for less than 3 months. PBMCs were the source of the RNA used for TCR sequencing. Another study also made use of these data, one on T cells in Graves' hyperthyroidism and ophthalmopathy.

Sequences were derived from peripheral blood mononuclear cells (PBMCs), sampled at new diagnosis, from a patient treated with antithyroid drugs. The receptors here all came from a woman in her 30s with Graves disease.

This chain connects TRBV24-1 to TRBJ1-6; TRBD1 agrees at 8 bases. The CDR3 length is 13 residues. Germline CDR1 and CDR2: KGHDR and SFDVKD. V dropped 7 bases and J dropped 9; count of bases not matched to a gene: 4. The chain's CDR3 is CATSQGASSPLHF. In DNA, the CDR3 is TGTGCCACCAGCCAGGGGGCCAGTTCACCCCTCCACTTT.

The V call is TRBV3-1, the J call TRBJ2-1; D is perhaps TRBD2 (6 bases). V gave up 0 bases and J gave up 10 bases, with 16 bases separating them. This CDR3 is 15 amino acids long. CDR1 is LGHDT and CDR2 is YNNKEL in the germline V gene (reference sequence). The CDR3, as DNA: TGTGCCAGCAGCCAAGAAATTGGGAGGCGCTACGAGCAGTTCTTC. Its translation: CASSQEIGRRYEQFF.

This clonotype showed up just a few times. The J gene is TRBJ2-2, the V gene TRBV19; possibly TRBD1 for D (6 bases). CDR1 is LNHDA and CDR2 is SQIVND in the germline V gene (reference sequence). This CDR3 is 14 amino acids long. Trimming stripped 10 bases from V and 4 bases from J, with 16 bases between. The CDR3 loop is CATKTGLPTGELFF. The CDR3 DNA is TGTGCCACAAAGACAGGCCTACCCACCGGGGAGCTGTTTTTT.

Ten or more counts support this clonotype. This chain connects TRBV2 to TRBJ2-2; weak D call: TRBD1 (5 bases). V lost 4 bases and J 6 bases, leaving 6 bases between the germline ends. The CDR3 loop spans 12 amino acids. Germline assignment: CDR1 SNHLY and CDR2 FYNNEI. The CDR3 DNA follows: TGTGCCAGCAGTGCAGGGTCCGGGGAGCTGTTTTTT. Translated: CASSAGSGELFF.

The rearrangement links TRBV18 to TRBJ1-2; 7 bases are shared with TRBD1. Looked up from germline, CDR1 is KGHSH and CDR2 is LQKENI. V dropped 3 bases and J dropped 4; count of bases not matched to a gene: 5. The CDR3 runs 14 residues. The CDR3 loop is CASSPNRGGYGYTF. CDR3 bases: TGTGCCAGCTCACCCAACAGGGGTGGCTATGGCTACACCTTC.

This clonotype was picked up one time. The V and J genes are TRBV6-2 or TRBV6-3 and TRBJ2-3; no reliable D call. The CDR3 contains 18 residues. Trimming took 2 bases from V and 0 from J, leaving 18 bases between them. The germline CDR1 and CDR2 sequences are MNHEY and SVGEGT. The CDR3 coding sequence is TGTGCCAGCAGTTACGCCATCGGTCCAGTGGGTAGCACAGATACGCAGTATTTT. Amino acids: CASSYAIGPVGSTDTQYF.

V gene TRBV6-2 or TRBV6-3 combines with J gene TRBJ1-4; tentative D call: TRBD1 (5 bases). The V gene's germline CDR1 is MNHEY and CDR2 SVGEGT. The CDR3 consists of 14 residues. Trimming took off 6 bases at V and 5 bases at J, with 13 bases between the two ends. CDR3 residues: CASRTLGGNEKLFF. The CDR3 DNA reads as TGTGCCAGCAGAACCCTGGGGGGGAATGAAAAACTGTTTTTT.

The chain combines TRBV6-1 with TRBJ1-2; perhaps TRBD1 as D (6 bases). The CDR3 length is 14 residues. The germline gives CDR1 MNHNS, CDR2 SASEGT. V dropped 5 bases and J dropped 3 bases, with 13 bases sitting between them. The DNA of the CDR3 is TGTGCCAGCAGTCCCGACAGGCCCCACTATGGCTACACCTTC. Protein sequence: CASSPDRPHYGYTF.

This clonotype occurred a few times. V gene TRBV20-1 combines with J gene TRBJ2-5; D is unclear. Germline loops: CDR1 DFQATT, CDR2 SNEGSKA (reference sequence). V was trimmed by 0 bases and J by 1 base, leaving 9 bases between them. This CDR3 spans 14 amino acids. In DNA, the CDR3 is TGCAGTGCTAGAGATCGGACGGTCCAAGAGACCCAGTACTTC. As protein: CSARDRTVQETQYF.

V and J are TRBV30 and TRBJ1-1, with D tentatively TRBD1 (5 bases). The V gene's germline CDR1 is GTSNPN and CDR2 SVGIG (reference sequence). The CDR3 has 14 amino acids. The V end was cut by 3 bases, the J end by 0 bases, with 11 bases between. CDR3 amino acids: CAWRITGLNTEAFF. The CDR3 nucleotides read TGTGCCTGGAGGATTACAGGATTGAACACTGAAGCTTTCTTT. The full variable domain, with the rest looked up from reference TRBV30 and TRBJ1-1, is SQTIHQWPATLVQPVGSPLSLECTVEGTSNPNLYWYRQAAGRGLQLLFYSVGIGQISSEVPQNLSASRPQDRQFILSSKKLLLSDSGFYLCAWRITGLNTEAFFGQGTRLTVV.